This TCR beta chain was identified in a study of response to subunit inactivated influenza vaccine. Study-level results: Authors suggested few new T cells are recruited by each seasonal influenza vaccination.

The V and J ends lost 4 bases and 1 base, in that order; junction bases with no gene match: 7. From germline, CDR1 is DFQATT and CDR2 SNEGSKA (reference sequence). This CDR3 region has 14 residues. Each CDR3 protein is one row after TCRdb ran MiXCR on the RT-PCR reads. Among some 540,000 distinct CDR3 sequences, roughly 23% were seen once, and the ten largest hold roughly 2.8%. With regard to this clonotype: Antigen specificity is unknown.

These data were also filed under a second study, of T cells expressing NK-cell markers. In that study: The authors made TCR beta cDNA libraries by 5'RACE template switching. This switching added a universal primer site and UMIs. Sequencing covered eight donors, seven HCMV-seropositive and one seronegative. Of the CD8+ T cells in a handful of donors, roughly 1.0-7.0% belonged to dominant NKG2C+ clonotypes.

The genes are TRBV20-1 and TRBJ2-7; 7 bases map to TRBD1. The receptor's source is a man between 50 and 59 years old who received an inactivated influenza vaccine. The source was CD4+ T cells sorted from PBMCs, collected roughly 12 days after vaccination. CDR3 DNA: TGCAGTGCTATCAGGGACAGACCTTCCTACGAGCAGTACTTC. Translation gives CSAIRDRPSYEQYF.